This is a list of T cell receptor beta chains from one sample in a study of blood T cells in healthy people across ages. MiXCR, run by TCRdb on the 5' RACE reads, gives a single entry per CDR3 protein. This sample yields around 500,000 distinct CDR3 sequences, of which around 27% are seen a single time; about 3.3% belongs to the top ten. These data were likewise used in another study, on T cells of mothers and their children.

The source material was blood. Every receptor here comes from a boy aged 2 to 10 in good health. The CDR3 runs from the conserved cysteine through the conserved F or W. The D gene is left open where the match is weak. Rows may omit the clone size; those that give it use once, few, many or a size class.

abundance | j_gene | d_gene | v_gene | CDR3aa | CDR3nt
many | TRBJ1-2 | - | TRBV27 | CASSSRVSDGYTF | TGTGCCAGCAGTTCCAGGGTTAGCGATGGCTACACCTTC
- | TRBJ2-7 | TRBD1 | TRBV5-1 | CASSDTGTGSHEQYF | TGCGCCAGCAGCGACACCGGGACAGGGTCCCACGAGCAGTACTTC
few | TRBJ1-6 | - | TRBV12-3/TRBV12-4 | CASSLGQLNSPLHF | TGTGCCAGCAGTTTAGGCCAGCTTAATTCACCCCTCCACTTT
- | TRBJ2-7 | - | TRBV29-1 | CSVVWSGPPSSYEQYF | TGCAGCGTTGTTTGGTCTGGCCCCCCGAGCTCCTACGAGCAGTACTTC
few | TRBJ1-4 | - | TRBV10-3 | CAISPDSGEKLFF | TGTGCCATCAGCCCCGACAGTGGTGAAAAACTGTTTTTT
few | TRBJ2-3 | - | TRBV5-1 | CASSSAVGTDTQYF | TGCGCCAGCAGCTCCGCTGTGGGCACAGATACGCAGTATTTT
few | TRBJ1-4 | TRBD1 | TRBV29-1 | CSVARQGADEKLFF | TGCAGCGTTGCCCGACAGGGGGCCGATGAAAAACTGTTTTTT
- | TRBJ1-4 | - | TRBV7-6 | CASSLAGGDGKLFF | TGTGCCAGCAGCTTAGCGGGGGGAGACGGAAAACTGTTTTTT
- | TRBJ1-1 | - | TRBV9 | CASSADTWGANTEAFF | TGTGCCAGCAGCGCCGACACCTGGGGGGCGAACACTGAAGCTTTCTTT
- | TRBJ1-6 | - | TRBV4-3 | CASSQDIAVSYNSPLHF | TGCGCCAGCAGCCAAGATATTGCGGTATCCTATAATTCACCCCTCCACTTT
- | TRBJ2-7 | TRBD2 | TRBV6-6 | CASSYKLAGAYYEQYF | TGTGCCAGCAGTTACAAACTAGCGGGGGCCTACTACGAGCAGTACTTC
many | TRBJ2-5 | - | TRBV27 | CASAKGLRQETQYF | TGTGCCAGCGCCAAGGGACTTCGCCAAGAGACCCAGTACTTC
few | TRBJ2-7 | - | TRBV6-1 | CASSEGRSYEQYF | TGTGCCAGCAGTGAAGGCAGGTCCTACGAGCAGTACTTC
few | TRBJ2-1 | - | TRBV12-3/TRBV12-4 | CASSLLVYNFDEQFF | TGTGCCAGCAGTTTGTTGGTTTATAATTTCGATGAGCAGTTCTTC
few | TRBJ2-2 | - | TRBV5-1 | CASSLGQVNTGELFF | TGCGCCAGCAGCTTGGGGCAGGTGAACACCGGGGAGCTGTTTTTT
few | TRBJ2-3 | - | TRBV20-1 | CSARVGADTQYF | TGCAGTGCTAGAGTGGGAGCAGATACGCAGTATTTT
- | TRBJ2-5 | - | TRBV5-1 | CASSFERGDGQETQYF | TGCGCCAGCAGCTTCGAGAGGGGGGATGGGCAAGAGACCCAGTACTTC
few | TRBJ2-2 | - | TRBV5-4 | CASRVGATGSFGELFF | TGTGCCAGCAGAGTGGGTGCGACAGGCAGTTTTGGGGAGCTGTTTTTT
- | TRBJ1-1 | - | TRBV12-3/TRBV12-4 | CASRFDPQSTEAFF | TGTGCCAGCAGGTTCGACCCTCAATCCACTGAAGCTTTCTTT
- | TRBJ1-1 | TRBD1 | TRBV20-1 | CSASGQGALNTEAFF | TGCAGTGCTAGTGGACAGGGAGCCTTGAACACTGAAGCTTTCTTT
once | TRBJ2-7 | TRBD2 | TRBV29-1 | CSVEVLAGAYEQYF | TGCAGCGTTGAAGTACTAGCGGGAGCCTACGAGCAGTACTTC
few | TRBJ2-6 | - | TRBV6-2/TRBV6-3 | CASSRPTLSGANVLTF | TGTGCCAGCAGCCGACCCACCCTCTCTGGGGCCAACGTCCTGACTTTC
few | TRBJ1-6 | TRBD1 | TRBV7-9 | CASSPGQHSPLHF | TGTGCCAGCAGCCCGGGACAGCATTCACCCCTCCACTTT
few | TRBJ2-2 | - | TRBV25-1 | CASSEYRAAGELFF | TGTGCCAGCAGTGAATATAGGGCAGCCGGGGAGCTGTTTTTT
many | TRBJ2-7 | - | TRBV9 | CASSVDTSSYEQYF | TGTGCCAGCAGCGTAGACACCTCCTCCTACGAGCAGTACTTC
few | TRBJ2-5 | - | TRBV18 | CASSTRAGTETQYF | TGTGCCAGCTCCACCAGGGCCGGGACGGAGACCCAGTACTTC
- | TRBJ1-1 | - | TRBV12-3/TRBV12-4 | CASRERHNENTEAFF | TGTGCCAGCAGAGAGAGGCACAACGAGAACACTGAAGCTTTCTTT
many | TRBJ2-7 | - | TRBV5-5 | CASSFFAGGDEQYF | TGTGCCAGCAGTTTTTTCGCGGGCGGCGACGAGCAGTACTTC
few | TRBJ2-3 | - | TRBV5-6 | CASLLPGVTDTQYF | TGTGCCAGCCTTCTACCGGGAGTGACAGATACGCAGTATTTT